The 32 T cell receptor beta chains below were found in one sample sequenced in a study of neurological immune-mediated disorders. MiXCR, run by TCRdb on the 5' RACE reads, gives a single entry per CDR3 protein. The sample has roughly 50,000 distinct CDR3 sequences; about 13% are singletons. The sequenced sample consisted of PBMCs. Receptors originate from a woman aged 60-75 years with HTLV-1-associated myelopathy (HAM/TSP).

The CDR3 reads CAWSVIVVGELFF. Here the CDR3 DNA reads TGTGCCTGGAGTGTTATAGTGGTCGGGGAGCTGTTTTTT. V gene TRBV30 combines with J gene TRBJ2-2; D remains ambiguous. Germline V lookup: CDR1 GTSNPN, CDR2 SVGIG (reference sequence). The CDR3 runs 13 residues. The V and J ends lost 0 bases and 7 bases respectively, with 9 bases between them.

This clonotype was seen many times. The chain couples TRBV12-3 or TRBV12-4 to TRBJ1-2; 10 bases match TRBD1. The J segment lost 8 bases and the V segment lost 5 bases, leaving 8 bases of the junction unmatched. CDR3 length: 14 residues. The CDR3 loop reads CASSTTGTGDGYTF. CDR3 in DNA: TGTGCCAGCAGTACAACCGGGACAGGGGACGGCTACACCTTC.

The chain combines TRBV20-1 with TRBJ2-1; D gene ambiguous. V lost 1 base, J lost 0 bases, and 10 bases lay in between. Germline CDR1 reads DFQATT; CDR2 reads SNEGSKA (reference sequence). This CDR3 spans 15 amino acids. In DNA form, the CDR3 reads TGCAGTGCTAGAGGAGGAACGAGCTCCTACAATGAGCAGTTCTTC. It yields the protein CSARGGTSSYNEQFF.

The sample holds many counts of this clonotype. This chain uses TRBV2 with TRBJ2-1; a weak D match, TRBD2 (7 bases). CDR3 length equals 13 residues. CDR1 SNHLY and CDR2 FYNNEI come from the germline V gene. The CDR3, as DNA: TGTGCGTTGAGGGGGGGGTCCTACAATGAGCAGTTCTTC. Its translation is CALRGGSYNEQFF.

Ten or more counts support this clonotype. V is TRBV6-5 and J is TRBJ2-1, with D tentatively TRBD2 (6 bases). Germline CDR1 reads MNHEY; CDR2 reads SVGAGI. With 10 bases removed from V and 0 bases from J, the gap between germline ends came to 19 bases. The CDR3 is 16 residues long. In DNA form, the CDR3 reads TGTGCCACCAGGGCGGGACTTTCTTCCTCCTACAATGAGCAGTTCTTC. Translated, it gives CATRAGLSSSYNEQFF.

This clonotype was recorded at least ten times. The rearrangement links TRBV19 to TRBJ1-1; TRBD1 aligns across 7 bases. The ends lost 6 bases at V and 1 base at J; junction bases unmatched: 14. Germline V gene lookup returns CDR1 LNHDA and CDR2 SQIVND (reference sequence). The CDR3 is 17 residues long. The CDR3 DNA is TGTGCCAGTAGCAACCCTAGGGACAGCCGGAAGAACACTGAAGCTTTCTTT. Protein sequence: CASSNPRDSRKNTEAFF.

The DNA for the CDR3 is TGTGCCAGCAGTTCCCTCTGGGGACTCTATGGCTACACCTTC. This translates into CASSSLWGLYGYTF. The rearrangement uses TRBV27 and TRBJ1-2, with a weak D call TRBD1 (5 bases). The germline V gene encodes CDR1 MNHEY and CDR2 SMNVEV (reference sequence). Trimming removed 4 bases from V and 4 bases from J, with 13 bases in between. There are 14 residues in the CDR3.

This clonotype was seen ten or more times. The rearrangement links TRBV29-1 to TRBJ1-4; D uncertain. V was trimmed by 2 bases and J by 4 bases, leaving 11 bases between them. Germline assignment: CDR1 SQVTM and CDR2 ANQGSEA. The CDR3 runs to 14 residues. The CDR3 sequence is CSVESSGGNEKLFF. Here the CDR3 DNA reads TGCAGCGTTGAATCTAGCGGCGGTAATGAAAAACTGTTTTTT.

There are many counts of this clonotype. The chain joins TRBV20-1 to TRBJ2-3; 7 positions agree with TRBD2. The CDR3 sequence is 12 residues long. Germline CDR1 DFQATT, CDR2 SNEGSKA (reference sequence). The V and J ends lost 5 bases and 4 bases, in that order; junction bases with no gene match: 3. CDR3 in DNA: TGCAGTGCTCAGCGGGACTCAGATACGCAGTATTTT. Residues: CSAQRDSDTQYF.

This clonotype was seen at least ten times. The rearrangement uses TRBV12-3 or TRBV12-4 and TRBJ1-3; no reliable D call. The CDR3 length is 15 residues. V was shortened by 5 bases and J by 4 bases, with 15 bases between the two germline ends. This CDR3 is CASSAKGVRGNTIYF. DNA for the CDR3: TGTGCCAGCAGTGCGAAGGGAGTAAGAGGAAACACCATATATTTT.

In regard to this clonotype: The junction departs from germline at one end; a sequencing error may be responsible. The chain recombines TRBV4-2 with TRBJ2-7, with D possibly TRBD2 on 6 matching bases. CDR3 length equals 20 residues. Germline loops: CDR1 LGHNA, CDR2 YNFKEQ. Here the CDR3 DNA reads TGTGCCATCAGCCAAGACTACCTTAGGCTAGTGGGAGGCCAAACCTACGAGCAGTACTTC. Its translation: CAISQDYLRLVGGQTYEQYF.

Ten or more counts support this clonotype. This chain links TRBV18 with TRBJ1-4; D unclear. Germline V lookup: CDR1 KGHSH, CDR2 LQKENI. CDR3 size: 13 residues. Trimming pared 1 base from V and 4 bases from J, leaving 4 bases between. The CDR3, as DNA: TGTGCCAGCTCACCACGAGATAATGAAAAACTGTTTTTT. As protein: CASSPRDNEKLFF.

This clonotype showed up many times. This sequence joins TRBV12-3 or TRBV12-4 and TRBJ2-1; D perhaps matches TRBD2 (6 bases). V was pared by 6 bases and J by 10 bases, with 13 bases between. The CDR3 contains 12 residues. CDR3 coding DNA: TGTGCCAGCAGACACCGGGACTTCGAGCAGTTCTTC. This codes for CASRHRDFEQFF.

A remark on this clonotype: A much larger clonotype is one base distant, so this may be a read error. In this CDR3 the conserved last residue, phenylalanine or tryptophan, is missing, so a read error is likely. V and J are TRBV20-1 and TRBJ2-3; the match to TRBD2 covers 7 bases. Per germline, CDR1 DFQATT and CDR2 SNEGSKA (reference sequence). V was pared by 0 bases and J by 7 bases, with 10 bases of the junction left unmatched. The CDR3 runs to 15 residues. CDR3 coding DNA: TGCAGTGCTAGAGATCACGCGGGAGACCTAAATACGCAGTATATT. It encodes CSARDHAGDLNTQYI.

This clonotype was observed at least ten times. The chain recombines TRBV20-1 with TRBJ2-7; TRBD2 agrees at 7 bases. The CDR3 covers 14 residues. Germline V gene lookup returns CDR1 DFQATT and CDR2 SNEGSKA (reference sequence). The J segment lost 3 bases and the V segment lost 3 bases, leaving 8 bases of the junction unmatched. CDR3 loop: CSASSSGAIYEQYF. The CDR3 DNA reads as TGCAGTGCTAGCTCGAGCGGGGCAATCTACGAGCAGTACTTC.

This clonotype was counted ten times or more. The chain links TRBV20-1 to TRBJ2-1, with D possibly being TRBD1 or TRBD2 (5 bases each). Germline assignment: CDR1 DFQATT and CDR2 SNEGSKA (reference sequence). V lost 0 bases and J 6 bases, leaving 9 bases between the germline ends. The CDR3 has 13 amino acids. Here the CDR3 reads CSAREGTVNEQFF. The CDR3 DNA reads TGCAGTGCTAGAGAGGGGACCGTCAATGAGCAGTTCTTC.

This clonotype was recorded many times. The chain couples TRBV20-1 to TRBJ2-2, with 7 bases matching TRBD1. CDR1 is DFQATT, CDR2 SNEGSKA, per germline (reference sequence). The CDR3 is 14 residues long. The V gene end was trimmed by 3 bases and the J gene end by 7 bases; junction bases not matched to a gene: 8. CDR3 DNA sequence: TGCAGTGCTAGTCTGACAGGGATTGGCGGGGAGCTGTTTTTT. Translation gives CSASLTGIGGELFF.

At least ten counts were recorded for this clonotype. This rearrangement joins TRBV10-3 to TRBJ2-5, with D possibly being TRBD2 (5 bases). Germline V CDR1 and CDR2: ENHRY, SYGVKD. The ends were cut back, 0 bases at V and 2 bases at J, with 7 bases in the middle. The CDR3 length is 14 residues. The CDR3 loop reads CAISESRGQETQYF. In DNA form, the CDR3 reads TGTGCCATCAGTGAGTCTCGCGGGCAAGAGACCCAGTACTTC.

This clonotype was picked up a small number of times. The CDR3 region is CASSQPTGVVSEQYF. CDR3 bases: TGCGCCAGCAGCCAACCGACAGGGGTAGTATCCGAGCAGTACTTC. The V call is TRBV4-1, the J call TRBJ2-7, with 8 bases lining up with TRBD1. Germline values: CDR1 MGHRA, CDR2 YSYEKL. This CDR3 has 15 residues. Trimming cost V 2 bases and J 6 bases; bases outside gene matches: 9.

This clonotype was observed at least ten times. The V gene is TRBV7-6, the J gene TRBJ2-3; no clear D gene. The CDR3 is 16 amino acids. Germline CDR1 reads SGHVS; CDR2 reads FNYEAQ. The germline V and J ends were trimmed by 1 base and 0 bases, with 11 bases remaining between them. The CDR3 DNA reads TGTGCCAGCAGCTTAGGGGCTGGACGGAGCACAGATACGCAGTATTTT. Translated: CASSLGAGRSTDTQYF.

This clonotype was seen many times. CDR3 residues: CASSPTSLNEQFF. DNA for the CDR3: TGCGCCAGCAGCCCCACTAGCCTTAATGAGCAGTTCTTC. The V gene is TRBV5-1, the J gene TRBJ2-1, with TRBD2 as a possible D gene (6 bases). Germline-derived CDR1 and CDR2 are SGHRS and YFSETQ. The CDR3 totals 13 residues. V was clipped by 4 bases and J by 7 bases, with 12 bases between them. The full variable domain, with the rest looked up from reference TRBV5-1 and TRBJ2-1, is KAGVTQTPRYLIKTRGQQVTLSCSPISGHRSVSWYQQTPGQGLQFLFEYFSETQRNKGNFPGRFSGRQFSNSRSEMNVSTLELGDSALYLCASSPTSLNEQFFGPGTRLTVL.

Ten or more counts support this clonotype. The rearrangement uses TRBV5-1 and TRBJ2-1; 11 bases match TRBD2. This CDR3 contains 14 residues. CDR1 and CDR2 (germline): SGHRS, YFSETQ. V was pared by 4 bases and J by 8 bases, with 5 bases of the junction left unmatched. CDR3 amino acids: CASSPTSGTDEQFF. CDR3 nucleotide sequence: TGCGCCAGCAGCCCGACTAGCGGGACTGATGAGCAGTTCTTC.

Ten or more counts support this clonotype. The V gene is TRBV6-1, the J gene TRBJ1-2, with 10 bases fitting TRBD1. In germline, CDR1 is MNHNS, CDR2 SASEGT. This CDR3 has 13 amino acids. J lost 8 bases, V lost 4 bases, and 4 bases had no gene match. The CDR3 is CASSGQGARGYTF. DNA for the CDR3: TGTGCCAGCAGTGGACAGGGGGCTAGGGGCTACACCTTC.

This clonotype has a handful of counts. The rearrangement uses TRBV5-1 and TRBJ2-1; TRBD2 agrees at 13 bases. V shed 4 bases and J 8 bases; nucleotides not matched to a gene: 12. Per germline, CDR1 SGHRS and CDR2 YFSETQ. CDR3 length: 17 residues. In nucleotides, the CDR3 is TGCGCCAGCAGCGCCGGGACTAGCGGGGCCGCTAGGGATGAGCAGTTCTTC. Protein product: CASSAGTSGAARDEQFF.

This clonotype was detected only a few times. The rearrangement uses TRBV6-2 or TRBV6-3 and TRBJ2-1, with D unclear. The CDR3 has 16 amino acids. Deletions cut 6 bases from V and 5 bases from J, with 20 bases between. CDR1 is MNHEY, CDR2 SVGEGT, per germline. The CDR3 here is CASSPLEAPTNNEQFF. In DNA form, the CDR3 reads TGTGCCAGCAGCCCCCTTGAGGCACCAACCAACAATGAGCAGTTCTTC.

This clonotype was seen ten or more times. This chain links TRBV14 with TRBJ2-1, with D perhaps TRBD2 (6 bases). Per germline, CDR1 SGHDN and CDR2 FVKESK. The ends were cut back, 4 bases at V and 9 bases at J, with 22 bases in the middle. The CDR3 covers 16 residues. CDR3 in amino acids: CASSRTGVSVWGEQFF. In DNA form, the CDR3 reads TGTGCCAGCAGCCGGACGGGAGTCTCGGTTTGGGGTGAGCAGTTCTTC.

A word on this clonotype: Germline and junction disagree at one end, which may indicate a read error. The chain employs TRBV7-7 and TRBJ1-5; 11 bases map to TRBD1. The germline V gene has CDR1 SSHAT and CDR2 FNYEAQ (reference sequence). This CDR3 spans 16 amino acids. The CDR3 sequence is CASSLRTGGQNQPQHF. CDR3 nucleotide sequence: TGTGCTAGCAGCTTAAGGACAGGGGGCCAGAATCAGCCCCAGCATTTT.

This clonotype came up many times. The chain carries TRBV5-1 and TRBJ1-3, with 7 bases identical to TRBD1. The CDR3 contains 15 residues. CDR1 is SGHRS, CDR2 YFSETQ, per germline. After removal of 5 bases from V and 0 bases from J, the junction contained 5 bases not matched to a gene. The CDR3 sequence is CASRGQVGSGNTIYF. The CDR3 nucleotides read TGCGCCAGCAGAGGACAGGTTGGCTCTGGAAACACCATATATTTT.

This clonotype was seen only a few times. This may be a read error: a much more frequent sequence differs by one nucleotide. This chain connects TRBV5-6 to TRBJ2-5; D might be TRBD1 (6 bases). Between the trimmed V and J ends, which lost 2 bases and 8 bases, there was a span of 13 bases. Germline V CDR1 and CDR2: SGHDT, YYEEEE. This CDR3 contains 13 residues. CDR3 DNA: TGTGCCAGCAGCTTTACAGGGTTGGATACCCAGTACTTC. Translation gives CASSFTGLDTQYF.

This clonotype was picked up many times. This CDR3 is CASSRRGLSEKLFF. The CDR3 DNA is TGTGCCAGCAGCCGCCGCGGGTTAAGTGAAAAACTGTTTTTT. The rearrangement uses TRBV7-8 and TRBJ1-4; D uncertain. Per germline, CDR1 SGHVS and CDR2 FQNEAQ. This CDR3 region has 14 residues. The V and J ends lost 5 bases and 7 bases respectively, with 14 bases between them.

This clonotype has at least ten counts. The chain recombines TRBV10-3 with TRBJ2-1; unclear D gene. The CDR3 consists of 12 residues. Germline values: CDR1 ENHRY, CDR2 SYGVKD. V lost 3 bases, J lost 7 bases, and 7 bases lay in between. CDR3 bases: TGTGCCATCAGTGACGTGGGGAATGAGCAGTTCTTC. Its protein is CAISDVGNEQFF.

This clonotype was seen ten or more times. CDR3 nucleotide sequence: TGCGCCAGCAGCTTGGCGGCTAGCGGGACTGGGGAGACCCAGTACTTC. Protein sequence: CASSLAASGTGETQYF. The J gene is TRBJ2-5, the V gene TRBV5-1; 9 bases are a match to TRBD2. V lost 0 bases to trimming and J lost 5 bases; unmatched junction nucleotides: 8. Germline V CDR1 and CDR2: SGHRS, YFSETQ. CDR3 length equals 16 residues.